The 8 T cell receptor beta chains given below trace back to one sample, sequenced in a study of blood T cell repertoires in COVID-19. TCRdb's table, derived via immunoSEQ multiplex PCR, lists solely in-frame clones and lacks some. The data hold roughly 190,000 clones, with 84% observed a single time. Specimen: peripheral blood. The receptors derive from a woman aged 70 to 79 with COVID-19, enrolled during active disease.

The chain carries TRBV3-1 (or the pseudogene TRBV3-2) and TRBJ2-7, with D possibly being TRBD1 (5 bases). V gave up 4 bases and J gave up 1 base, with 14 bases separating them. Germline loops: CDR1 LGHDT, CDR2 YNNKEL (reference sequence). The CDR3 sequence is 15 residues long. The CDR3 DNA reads TGTGCCAGCAGCCGCACGACAGCCCCTTCCTACGAGCAGTACTTC. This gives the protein CASSRTTAPSYEQYF.

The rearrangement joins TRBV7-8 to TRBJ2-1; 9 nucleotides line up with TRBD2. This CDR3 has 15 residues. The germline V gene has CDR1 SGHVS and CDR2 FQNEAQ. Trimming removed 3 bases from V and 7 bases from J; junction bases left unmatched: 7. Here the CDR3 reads CASSLGGRALNEQFF. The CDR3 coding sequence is TGTGCCAGCAGCTTGGGCGGGAGGGCCTTGAATGAGCAGTTCTTC.

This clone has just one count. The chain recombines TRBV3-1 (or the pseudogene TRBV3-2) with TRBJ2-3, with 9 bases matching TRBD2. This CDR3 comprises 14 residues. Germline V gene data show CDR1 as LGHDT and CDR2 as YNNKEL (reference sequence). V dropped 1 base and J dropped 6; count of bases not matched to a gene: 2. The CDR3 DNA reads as TGTGCCAGCAGCCAAGCGCTAGCGGGGGATACGCAGTATTTT. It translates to CASSQALAGDTQYF.

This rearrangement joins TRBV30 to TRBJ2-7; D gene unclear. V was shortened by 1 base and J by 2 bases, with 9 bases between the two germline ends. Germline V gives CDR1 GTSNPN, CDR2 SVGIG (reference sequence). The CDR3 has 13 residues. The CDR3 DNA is TGTGCCTGGAGTGGAACAGAAACCTACGAGCAGTACTTC. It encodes CAWSGTETYEQYF.

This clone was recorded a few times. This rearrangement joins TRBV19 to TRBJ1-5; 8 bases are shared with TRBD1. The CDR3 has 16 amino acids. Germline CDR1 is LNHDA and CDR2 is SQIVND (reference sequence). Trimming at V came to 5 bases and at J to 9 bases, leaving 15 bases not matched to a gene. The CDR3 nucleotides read TGTGCCAGTAGTCTCTACCAGGGGGCGGATGGGCCGCCCCAGCATTTT. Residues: CASSLYQGADGPPQHF.

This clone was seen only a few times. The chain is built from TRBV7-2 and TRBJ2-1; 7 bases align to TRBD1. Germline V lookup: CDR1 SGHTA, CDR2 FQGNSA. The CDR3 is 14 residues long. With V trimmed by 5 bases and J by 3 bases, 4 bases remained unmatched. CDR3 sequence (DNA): TGTGCCAGCAGCCCCCGGGACAGCTACAATGAGCAGTTCTTC. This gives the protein CASSPRDSYNEQFF.

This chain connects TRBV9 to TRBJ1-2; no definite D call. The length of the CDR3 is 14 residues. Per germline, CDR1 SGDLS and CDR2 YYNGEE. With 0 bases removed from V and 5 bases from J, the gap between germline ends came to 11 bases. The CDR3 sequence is CASSVGAIAYGYTF. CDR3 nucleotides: TGTGCCAGCAGCGTAGGGGCGATTGCTTATGGCTACACCTTC.

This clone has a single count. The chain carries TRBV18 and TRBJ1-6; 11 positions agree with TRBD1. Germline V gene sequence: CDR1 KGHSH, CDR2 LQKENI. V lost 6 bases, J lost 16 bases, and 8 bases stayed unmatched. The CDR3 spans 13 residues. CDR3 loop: CASSPGQGDLLHF. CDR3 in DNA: TGTGCCAGCTCGCCGGGACAGGGGGATTTACTCCACTTT.